This T cell receptor beta chain appears in the sequencing data of a study of response to subunit inactivated influenza vaccine. TCRdb used MiXCR to reprocess the RT-PCR reads, holding one entry per CDR3 protein. The sample lists hundreds of thousands of distinct CDR3 sequences, 25% occurring once. This sequence was found in a middle-aged man who received an inactivated influenza vaccine. Material: CD4+ T cells sorted from PBMCs, obtained roughly 5 days after vaccination.

In DNA, the CDR3 is TGTGCCAGCAGCCGACCGGACAGGACCGGGGAGCTGTTTTTT. This codes for CASSRPDRTGELFF. This sequence joins TRBV11-2 and TRBJ2-2; 7 bases align to TRBD1. The J segment lost 5 bases and the V segment lost 5 bases, leaving 5 bases of the junction unmatched. Germline V gene lookup returns CDR1 SGHAT and CDR2 FQNNGV. The CDR3 runs to 14 residues.